A single T cell receptor (beta chain) is shown here with its context. The antigen remains unidentified. Only in-frame clones appear in the TCRdb table, and some are missing; sequencing was by immunoSEQ multiplex PCR. The data show tens of thousands of clones, 90% to 95% seen once. The trim removed 1 base at V and 7 bases at J, leaving 6 bases unmatched. Germline CDR1 and CDR2: SGHNT and YENEEA. The CDR3 is 15 residues long. The sample originates from a study of cytomegalovirus exposure and HLA in healthy donors. General observations from the study: Among the CMV-associated chains, a few were confirmed in vitro as specific for CMV antigens.

The clonotype was recovered from a woman aged 25 to 39 in good health and CMV-seronegative. V and J are TRBV11-3 and TRBJ2-1, with TRBD2 matching over 8 bases. Sequences were obtained from PBMCs. CDR3 coding DNA: TGTGCCAGCAGCTTAGGAGCGGGAGCGAGGAATGAGCAGTTCTTC. Amino acid sequence: CASSLGAGARNEQFF.